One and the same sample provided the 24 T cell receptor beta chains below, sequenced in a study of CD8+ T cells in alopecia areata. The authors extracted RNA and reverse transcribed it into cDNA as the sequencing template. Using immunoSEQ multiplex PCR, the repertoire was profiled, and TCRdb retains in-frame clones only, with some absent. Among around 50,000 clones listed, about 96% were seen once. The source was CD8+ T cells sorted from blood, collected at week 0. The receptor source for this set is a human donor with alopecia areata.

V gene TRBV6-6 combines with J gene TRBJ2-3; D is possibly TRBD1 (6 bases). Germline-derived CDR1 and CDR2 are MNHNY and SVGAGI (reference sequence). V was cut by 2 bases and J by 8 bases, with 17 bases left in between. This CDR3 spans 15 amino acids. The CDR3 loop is CASSYRAGDPSTQYF. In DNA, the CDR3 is TGTGCCAGCAGTTACCGGGCAGGGGATCCTTCTACGCAGTATTTT.

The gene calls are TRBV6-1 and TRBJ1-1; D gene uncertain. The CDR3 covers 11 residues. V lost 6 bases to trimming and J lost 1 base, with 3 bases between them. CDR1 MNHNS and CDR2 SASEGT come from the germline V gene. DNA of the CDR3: TGTGCCAGCAGGAGGAACACTGAAGCTTTCTTT. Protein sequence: CASRRNTEAFF.

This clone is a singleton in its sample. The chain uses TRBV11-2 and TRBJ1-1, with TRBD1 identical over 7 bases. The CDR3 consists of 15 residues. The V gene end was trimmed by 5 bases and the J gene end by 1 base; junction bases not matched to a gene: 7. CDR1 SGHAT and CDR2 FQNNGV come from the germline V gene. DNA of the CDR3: TGTGCCAGCAGCCAAGAGGGGGCCGGGAACACTGAAGCTTTCTTT. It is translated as CASSQEGAGNTEAFF.

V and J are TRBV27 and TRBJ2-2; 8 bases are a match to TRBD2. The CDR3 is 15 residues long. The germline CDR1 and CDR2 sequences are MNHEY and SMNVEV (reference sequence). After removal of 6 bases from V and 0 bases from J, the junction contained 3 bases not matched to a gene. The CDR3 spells CASRRGVSNTGELFF. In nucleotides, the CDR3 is TGTGCCAGCAGGCGGGGGGTGTCGAACACCGGGGAGCTGTTTTTT.

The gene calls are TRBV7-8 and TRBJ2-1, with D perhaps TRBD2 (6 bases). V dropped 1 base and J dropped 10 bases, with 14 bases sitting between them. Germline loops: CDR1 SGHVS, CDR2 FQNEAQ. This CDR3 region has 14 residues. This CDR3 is CASSLGTSYGEQFF. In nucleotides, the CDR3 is TGTGCCAGCAGCTTAGGAACTAGCTACGGAGAGCAGTTCTTC.

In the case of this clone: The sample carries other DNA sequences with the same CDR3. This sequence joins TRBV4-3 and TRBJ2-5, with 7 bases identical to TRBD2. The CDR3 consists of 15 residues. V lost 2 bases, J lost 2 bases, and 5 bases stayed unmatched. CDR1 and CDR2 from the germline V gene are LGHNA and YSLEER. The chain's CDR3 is CASSQSGGLQETQYF. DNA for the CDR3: TGCGCCAGCAGCCAATCGGGGGGTTTGCAAGAGACCCAGTACTTC.

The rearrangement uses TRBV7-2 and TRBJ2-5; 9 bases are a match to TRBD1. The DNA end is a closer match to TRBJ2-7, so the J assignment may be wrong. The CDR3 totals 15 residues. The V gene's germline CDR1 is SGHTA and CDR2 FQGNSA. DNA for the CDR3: TGTGCCAGCAGCCGTACAGGGGGCGGTATCCACGAGCAGTACTTC. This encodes CASSRTGGGIHEQYF.

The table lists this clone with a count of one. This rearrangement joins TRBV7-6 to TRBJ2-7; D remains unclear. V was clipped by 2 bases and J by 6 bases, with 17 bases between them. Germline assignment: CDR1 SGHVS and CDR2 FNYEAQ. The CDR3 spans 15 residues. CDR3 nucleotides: TGTGCCAGCAGCTTATCAAAGGGCAAGAATTTCGAGCAGTACTTC. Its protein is CASSLSKGKNFEQYF.

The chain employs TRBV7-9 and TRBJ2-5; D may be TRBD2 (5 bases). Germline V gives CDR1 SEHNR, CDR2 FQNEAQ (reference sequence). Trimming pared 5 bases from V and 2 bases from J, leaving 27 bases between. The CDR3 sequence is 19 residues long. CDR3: CASSGPTSEASQAQETQYF. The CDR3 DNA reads TGTGCCAGCAGCGGCCCCACTTCGGAGGCTAGCCAGGCTCAAGAGACCCAGTACTTC.

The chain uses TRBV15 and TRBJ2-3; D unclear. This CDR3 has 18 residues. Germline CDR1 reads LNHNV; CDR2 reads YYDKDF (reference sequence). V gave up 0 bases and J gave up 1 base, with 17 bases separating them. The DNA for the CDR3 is TGTGCCACCAGCAGAGAGAAGCTGCTTGCTGCGGGCACAGATACGCAGTATTTT. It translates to CATSREKLLAAGTDTQYF.

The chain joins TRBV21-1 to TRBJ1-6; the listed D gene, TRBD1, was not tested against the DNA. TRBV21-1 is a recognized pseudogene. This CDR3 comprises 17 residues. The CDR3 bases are TGTGCCAGCAGCAAAGATCGGACAGGGGGTTTGTATTCACCCCTCCACTTT. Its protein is CASSKDRTGGLYSPLHF.

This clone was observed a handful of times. This CDR3 reads CASSFEGSGNTIYF. CDR3 DNA: TGTGCCAGCAGCTTCGAAGGCTCTGGAAACACCATATATTTT. The chain links TRBV7-9 to TRBJ1-3; D is unresolved. The CDR3 totals 14 residues. Trimming pared 3 bases from V and 0 bases from J, leaving 6 bases between. Per the germline V gene, CDR1 is SEHNR and CDR2 is FQNEAQ (reference sequence). Drawing the rest from reference TRBV7-9 and TRBJ1-3, the complete variable domain is DTGVSQNPRHKITKRGQNVTFRCDPISEHNRLYWYRQTLGQGPEFLTYFQNEAQLEKSRLLSDRFSAERPKGSFSTLEIQRTEQGDSAMYLCASSFEGSGNTIYFGEGSWLTVV.

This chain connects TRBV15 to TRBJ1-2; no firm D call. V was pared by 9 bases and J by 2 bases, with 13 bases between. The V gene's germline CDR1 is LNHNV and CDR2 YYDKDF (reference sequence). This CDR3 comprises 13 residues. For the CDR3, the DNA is TGTGCCACTAGATTCGGCCTAAACTATGGCTACACCTTC. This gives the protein CATRFGLNYGYTF.

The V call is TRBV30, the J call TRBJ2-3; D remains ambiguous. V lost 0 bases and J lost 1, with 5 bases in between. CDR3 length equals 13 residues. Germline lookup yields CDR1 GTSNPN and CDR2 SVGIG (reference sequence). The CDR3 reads CAWSVLGTDTQYF. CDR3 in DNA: TGTGCCTGGAGTGTACTGGGCACAGATACGCAGTATTTT.

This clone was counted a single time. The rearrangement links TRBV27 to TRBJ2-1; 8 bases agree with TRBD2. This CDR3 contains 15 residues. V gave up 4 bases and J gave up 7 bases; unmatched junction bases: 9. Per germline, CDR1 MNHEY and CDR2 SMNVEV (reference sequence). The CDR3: CASSSYGGALNEQFF. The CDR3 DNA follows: TGTGCCAGCAGTTCCTACGGGGGGGCTTTGAATGAGCAGTTCTTC.

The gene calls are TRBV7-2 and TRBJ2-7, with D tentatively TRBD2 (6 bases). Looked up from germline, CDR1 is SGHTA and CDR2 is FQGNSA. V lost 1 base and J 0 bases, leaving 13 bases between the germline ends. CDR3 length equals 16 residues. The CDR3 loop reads CASSLGDWGSSYEQYF. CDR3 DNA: TGTGCCAGCAGCTTAGGGGACTGGGGATCCTCCTACGAGCAGTACTTC.

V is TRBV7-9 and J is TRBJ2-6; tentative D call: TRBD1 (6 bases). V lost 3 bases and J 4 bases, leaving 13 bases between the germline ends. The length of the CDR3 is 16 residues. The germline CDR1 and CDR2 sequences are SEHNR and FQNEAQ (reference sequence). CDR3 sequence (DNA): TGTGCCAGCAGCTTTTCCCCAGGGGCCGGGGCCAACGTCCTGACTTTC. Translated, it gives CASSFSPGAGANVLTF.

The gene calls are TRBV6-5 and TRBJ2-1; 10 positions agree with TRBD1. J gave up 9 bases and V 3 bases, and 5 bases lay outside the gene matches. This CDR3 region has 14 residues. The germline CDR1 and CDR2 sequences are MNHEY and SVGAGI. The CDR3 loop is CASSYSGTGVEQFF. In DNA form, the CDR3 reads TGTGCCAGCAGTTATTCCGGGACAGGGGTTGAGCAGTTCTTC.

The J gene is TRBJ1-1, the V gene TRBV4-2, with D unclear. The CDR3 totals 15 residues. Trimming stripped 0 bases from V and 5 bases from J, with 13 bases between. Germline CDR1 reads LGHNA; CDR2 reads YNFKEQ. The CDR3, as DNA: TGTGCCAGCAGCCAAGATCCGGGGAGGGAGACTGAAGCTTTCTTT. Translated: CASSQDPGRETEAFF.

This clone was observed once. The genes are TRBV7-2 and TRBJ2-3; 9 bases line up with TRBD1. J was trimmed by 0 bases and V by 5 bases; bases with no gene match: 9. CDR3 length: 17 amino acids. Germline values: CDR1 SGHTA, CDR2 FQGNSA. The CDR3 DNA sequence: TGTGCCAGCAGCACGGACAGGGGAGGATCTAGCACAGATACGCAGTATTTT. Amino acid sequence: CASSTDRGGSSTDTQYF.

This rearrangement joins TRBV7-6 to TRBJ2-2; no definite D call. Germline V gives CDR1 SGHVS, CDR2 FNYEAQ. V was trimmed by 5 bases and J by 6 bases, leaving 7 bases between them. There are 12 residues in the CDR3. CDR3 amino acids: CASSHTPGELFF. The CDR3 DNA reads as TGTGCCAGCAGCCATACCCCCGGGGAGCTGTTTTTT.

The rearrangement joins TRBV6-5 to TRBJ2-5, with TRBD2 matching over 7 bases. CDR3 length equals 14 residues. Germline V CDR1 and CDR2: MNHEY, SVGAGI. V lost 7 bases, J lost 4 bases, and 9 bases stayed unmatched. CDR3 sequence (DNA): TGTGCCAGCAATCACCCGGGGAGGGCAGAGACCCAGTACTTC. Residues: CASNHPGRAETQYF.

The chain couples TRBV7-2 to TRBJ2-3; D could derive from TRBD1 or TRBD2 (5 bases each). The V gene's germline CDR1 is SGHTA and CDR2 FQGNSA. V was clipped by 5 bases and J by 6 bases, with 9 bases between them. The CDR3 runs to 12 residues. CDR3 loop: CASSHGADTQYF. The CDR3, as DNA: TGTGCCAGCAGCCACGGGGCTGATACGCAGTATTTT.

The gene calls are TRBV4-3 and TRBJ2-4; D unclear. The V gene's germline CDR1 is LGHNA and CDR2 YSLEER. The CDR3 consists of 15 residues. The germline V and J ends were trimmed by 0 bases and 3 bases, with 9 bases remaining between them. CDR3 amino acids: CASSQEGGDKNIQYF. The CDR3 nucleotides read TGCGCCAGCAGCCAAGAGGGTGGTGACAAAAACATTCAGTACTTC.